This TCR beta chain was recorded in a study of blood T cells in healthy people across ages. This clonotype was seen a handful of times. Its antigen is not known. With a J-beta primer mix and a sample-barcoded 5' primer, a second PCR ran roughly 7 to 11 cycles. A template-switch adaptor with 12 random nucleotides tagged each cDNA molecule. TCRdb re-called the 5' RACE reads with MiXCR, one entry per CDR3 protein. The table lists about a million distinct CDR3 sequences, roughly 48% of them singletons, with around 15% in the top ten. Germline V gives CDR1 SNHLY, CDR2 FYNNEI. V lost 6 bases and J lost 8, with 13 bases in between. The CDR3 has 13 residues. Study observations and caveats: Changes seen in expanded clonotypes were possibly confounded by donor CMV status left unknown. Higher naive T cell percentage went strongly together with higher TCR beta diversity.

The TCR comes from a man between 25 and 39 years old in good health. This rearrangement joins TRBV2 to TRBJ1-4; D is unresolved. The sequenced sample was blood. The CDR3 loop is CASRPQSVEKLFF. DNA for the CDR3: TGTGCCAGCAGACCACAGTCGGTGGAAAAACTGTTTTTT.